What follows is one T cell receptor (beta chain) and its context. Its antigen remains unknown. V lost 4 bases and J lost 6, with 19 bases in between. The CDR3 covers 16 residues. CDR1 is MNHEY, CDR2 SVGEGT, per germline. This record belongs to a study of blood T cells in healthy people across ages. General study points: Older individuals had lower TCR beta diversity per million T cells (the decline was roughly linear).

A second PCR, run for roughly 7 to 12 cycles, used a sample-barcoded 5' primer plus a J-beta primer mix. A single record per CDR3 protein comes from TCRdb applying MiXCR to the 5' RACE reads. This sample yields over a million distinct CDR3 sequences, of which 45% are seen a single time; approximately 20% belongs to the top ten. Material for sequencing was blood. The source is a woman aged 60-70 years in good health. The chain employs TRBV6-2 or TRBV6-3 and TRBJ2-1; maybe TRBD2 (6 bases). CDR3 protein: CASSSPPAGRSNEQFF. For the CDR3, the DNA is TGTGCCAGCAGTTCTCCTCCAGCGGGCCGTTCCAATGAGCAGTTCTTC.